The clone carrying this T cell receptor (beta chain) was picked up a small number of times. This sample also contains other DNA sequences that code for the same CDR3. The data originate from a study of radiotherapy plus CTLA-4 blockade in lung cancer. It was focal radiation plus CTLA-4 blockade with ipilimumab that patients with chemo-refractory metastatic non-small-cell lung cancer received. TCRdb's table, derived via immunoSEQ multiplex PCR, lists solely in-frame clones and lacks some. The data contain about 60,000 clones, 77% of them singletons. The germline V gene has CDR1 MDHEN and CDR2 SYDVKM. V lost 9 bases and J 0 bases, leaving 14 bases between the germline ends. The CDR3 consists of 14 residues.

The clonotype was recovered from a human donor with non-small cell lung cancer who had a partial response to radiotherapy plus ipilimumab. The source material was peripheral blood, sampled from a patient treated with radiotherapy plus ipilimumab. V is TRBV28 and J is TRBJ1-1; no definite D call. CDR3 sequence reads: CASRTGIMNTEAFF. The DNA of the CDR3 is TGTGCCAGTCGAACCGGGATCATGAACACTGAAGCTTTCTTT.